A single sample is the source of the 30 T cell receptor beta chains below, sequenced in a study of blood T cell repertoires in COVID-19. Libraries were prepared by immunoSEQ multiplex PCR; TCRdb keeps only in-frame clonotypes and omits some of them. The table shows 260,000 or so clones, with approximately 88% occurring only once. The material sequenced was PBMCs or T cells enriched from blood (not recorded which). These receptors all stem from a woman in her 40s with acute COVID-19.

V and J are TRBV28 and TRBJ2-1, with 10 bases lining up with TRBD2. The J segment lost 0 bases and the V segment lost 7 bases, leaving 15 bases of the junction unmatched. The germline V gene has CDR1 MDHEN and CDR2 SYDVKM. This CDR3 has 19 residues. CDR3 DNA sequence: TGTGCCAGCACCGGAGCCGGGACTAGCGTTTACAGCTCCTACAATGAGCAGTTCTTC. It specifies CASTGAGTSVYSSYNEQFF.

A few counts support this clone. V and J are TRBV5-5 and TRBJ1-6; D unclear. This CDR3 comprises 16 residues. V lost 1 base to trimming and J lost 0 bases, with 8 bases between them. The germline V gene encodes CDR1 SGHKS and CDR2 YYEKEE (reference sequence). The CDR3 loop reads CASSLPFSSYNSPLHF. CDR3 nucleotide sequence: TGTGCCAGCAGCTTGCCTTTTAGCTCCTATAATTCACCCCTCCACTTT.

This chain links TRBV28 with TRBJ1-5; D ambiguous. Trimming pared 4 bases from V and 0 bases from J, leaving 4 bases between. CDR1 and CDR2 (germline): MDHEN, SYDVKM. The CDR3 is made up of 13 amino acids. CDR3 in DNA: TGTGCCAGCAGTTATTATAGCAATCAGCCCCAGCATTTT. The encoded protein is CASSYYSNQPQHF.

V usage is TRBV10-1 and J usage is TRBJ2-1; maybe TRBD1 (6 bases). This CDR3 has 14 amino acids. Trimming removed 2 bases at V and 4 bases at J, with 9 bases between. From germline, CDR1 is WNHNN and CDR2 SYGVQD (reference sequence). Here the CDR3 reads CASSEHQGYNEQFF. For the CDR3, the DNA is TGCGCCAGCAGTGAGCATCAGGGGTACAATGAGCAGTTCTTC.

The table lists this clone with a few counts. This chain connects TRBV10-3 to TRBJ1-2, with no clear D. CDR3 length: 12 amino acids. Germline values: CDR1 ENHRY, CDR2 SYGVKD. Trimming took off 3 bases at V and 7 bases at J, with 9 bases between the two ends. The CDR3 nucleotides read TGTGCCATCAGTGAAGTTGGGAGTGGCTACACCTTC. Its translation: CAISEVGSGYTF.

V and J are TRBV7-6 and TRBJ1-5, with D tentatively TRBD1 (6 bases). The CDR3 is 15 residues long. Trimming shortened V by 4 bases and J by 2 bases, and 12 bases separated the two germline ends. The germline gives CDR1 SGHVS, CDR2 FNYEAQ. The CDR3 nucleotides are TGTGCCAGCAGCTCCACCGCAGGGGGCAATCAGCCCCAGCATTTT. Translation: CASSSTAGGNQPQHF. Looking up the rest from reference TRBV7-6 and TRBJ1-5 gives the full variable domain: GAGVSQSPRYKVTKRGQDVALRCDPISGHVSLYWYRQALGQGPEFLTYFNYEAQQDKSGLPNDRFSAERPEGSISTLTIQRTEQRDSAMYRCASSSTAGGNQPQHFGDGTRLSIL.

The chain joins TRBV11-2 to TRBJ2-1; TRBD2 matches at 11 bases. The CDR3 spans 13 residues. Unmatched junction bases numbered 7, after V lost 10 bases and J lost 8 bases. Per the germline V gene, CDR1 is SGHAT and CDR2 is FQNNGV. The CDR3 is CAIGTSGGDEQFF. The CDR3 DNA reads TGTGCCATCGGGACTAGCGGAGGGGATGAGCAGTTCTTC.

V usage is TRBV4-3 and J usage is TRBJ2-3; 10 bases map to TRBD2. V lost 0 bases, J lost 4 bases, and 13 bases stayed unmatched. The CDR3 extends over 19 amino acids. CDR1 LGHNA and CDR2 YSLEER come from the germline V gene. The CDR3 reads CASSQDFGRASGSSDTQYF. In DNA form, the CDR3 reads TGCGCCAGCAGCCAAGATTTCGGGCGGGCTAGCGGGAGCTCAGATACGCAGTATTTT.

The genes are TRBV30 and TRBJ2-1, with a weak D call TRBD1 (6 bases). This CDR3 spans 12 amino acids. Trimming took off 5 bases at V and 7 bases at J, with 12 bases between the two ends. Germline CDR1 reads GTSNPN; CDR2 reads SVGIG (reference sequence). The CDR3 sequence is CAWDLTGNEQFF. In nucleotides, the CDR3 is TGTGCCTGGGACCTTACAGGGAATGAGCAGTTCTTC.

The gene calls are TRBV24-1 and TRBJ1-1, with 8 bases aligning to TRBD1. Germline V lookup: CDR1 KGHDR, CDR2 SFDVKD. V lost 5 bases and J lost 4; bases outside the gene matches: 8. This CDR3 comprises 15 residues. CDR3: CATSVGTGLGTEAFF. The DNA for the CDR3 is TGTGCCACCAGTGTTGGGACAGGTCTTGGCACTGAAGCTTTCTTT.

V and J are TRBV10-3 and TRBJ1-1; TRBD1 matches 7 bases. The CDR3 is 14 residues long. Per germline, CDR1 ENHRY and CDR2 SYGVKD. The J segment lost 0 bases and the V segment lost 5 bases, leaving 3 bases of the junction unmatched. CDR3 sequence (DNA): TGTGCCATCAGTTTAGGGGGCTTGAACACTGAAGCTTTCTTT. It codes for CAISLGGLNTEAFF.

A word on this clone: An end of the junction differs from the germline gene, which may be a read error. This chain joins TRBV7-7 and TRBJ2-2; 9 nucleotides match TRBD2. CDR3 length equals 16 residues. Germline V CDR1 and CDR2: SSHAT, FNYEAQ (reference sequence). This CDR3 is CASSPRGAGGTGELFF. CDR3 DNA: TGTGCTAGCAGCCCACGTGGTGCGGGAGGGACCGGGGAGCTGTTTTTT.

J is TRBJ2-3 and V is TRBV10-3, with 8 bases lining up with TRBD2. Germline V gene data show CDR1 as ENHRY and CDR2 as SYGVKD. The CDR3 length is 15 residues. After removal of 6 bases from V and 5 bases from J, the junction contained 10 bases not matched to a gene. The CDR3 sequence is CAIRIREGRIDTQYF. CDR3 in DNA: TGTGCCATCAGGATTCGGGAGGGCCGGATAGATACGCAGTATTTT.

This clone has just one count. J is TRBJ1-2 and V is TRBV6-2 or TRBV6-3, with 10 positions matching TRBD1. CDR3 size: 15 residues. V lost 5 bases and J lost 4; bases outside the gene matches: 7. The germline gives CDR1 MNHEY, CDR2 SVGEGT. CDR3 DNA sequence: TGTGCCAGCAGTACGACAGGGGGCGTAGGCTATGGCTACACCTTC. This translates into CASSTTGGVGYGYTF.

Concerning this clone itself: The sample carries other DNA sequences with the same CDR3. This chain joins TRBV3-1 (or the pseudogene TRBV3-2) and TRBJ1-5; 7 bases line up with TRBD1. CDR1 is LGHDT and CDR2 is YNNKEL in the germline V gene (reference sequence). The CDR3 covers 15 residues. V dropped 4 bases and J dropped 0; count of bases not matched to a gene: 3. The DNA of the CDR3 is TGTGCCAGCAGCCGGGGGACAGATAGCAATCAGCCCCAGCATTTT. Amino acid sequence: CASSRGTDSNQPQHF.

The J gene is TRBJ2-3, the V gene TRBV19; 10 nucleotides align to TRBD2. The CDR3 length is 14 residues. Per the germline V gene, CDR1 is LNHDA and CDR2 is SQIVND (reference sequence). Trimming removed 10 bases from V and 8 bases from J; junction bases left unmatched: 12. CDR3 sequence reads: CATPMGLAGVTQYF. CDR3 DNA: TGTGCCACTCCCATGGGGCTAGCGGGAGTTACGCAGTATTTT. Filled out from reference TRBV19 and TRBJ2-3, the complete variable domain reads DGGITQSPKYLFRKEGQNVTLSCEQNLNHDAMYWYRQDPGQGLRLIYYSQIVNDFQKGDIAEGYSVSREKKESFPLTVTSAQKNPTAFYLCATPMGLAGVTQYFGPGTRLTVL.

The rearrangement joins TRBV5-5 to TRBJ2-3, with a weak D call TRBD2 (6 bases). The length of the CDR3 is 16 residues. Germline lookup yields CDR1 SGHKS and CDR2 YYEKEE (reference sequence). V was pared by 3 bases and J by 1 base, with 15 bases between. The CDR3 DNA follows: TGTGCCAGCAGCTCGGGACTTTTCACTGGCACAGATACGCAGTATTTT. The encoded protein is CASSSGLFTGTDTQYF.

The chain couples TRBV3-1 (or the pseudogene TRBV3-2) to TRBJ1-6; D ambiguous. The CDR3 spans 13 residues. V was clipped by 3 bases and J by 13 bases, with 13 bases between them. CDR1 is LGHDT and CDR2 is YNNKEL in the germline V gene (reference sequence). The CDR3 protein is CASSQRLVVPLHF. CDR3 coding DNA: TGTGCCAGCAGCCAGCGCTTGGTGGTCCCCCTCCACTTT.

This rearrangement joins TRBV9 to TRBJ2-5; 8 bases line up with TRBD1. There are 15 residues in the CDR3. CDR1 is SGDLS, CDR2 YYNGEE, per germline. Losses at the gene ends were 4 bases for V and 1 base for J; bases not matched to a gene: 6. Here the CDR3 DNA reads TGTGCCAGCAGCAGACCCAGGGGGCGCCAAGAGACCCAGTACTTC. Its translation: CASSRPRGRQETQYF.

The V gene is TRBV9, the J gene TRBJ2-1, with D possibly TRBD1 on 5 matching bases. V shed 2 bases and J shed 11 bases, with 17 bases lying between them. CDR1 is SGDLS and CDR2 is YYNGEE in the germline V gene. This CDR3 is 14 amino acids long. The CDR3 spells CASSVPDARVQQFF. CDR3 bases: TGTGCCAGCAGCGTCCCCGACGCCAGGGTGCAGCAGTTCTTC.

The V and J genes are TRBV19 and TRBJ1-4; no clear D gene. Germline V lookup: CDR1 LNHDA, CDR2 SQIVND (reference sequence). Trimming took off 1 base at V and 5 bases at J, with 5 bases between the two ends. This CDR3 region has 13 residues. The CDR3 protein is CASSIVQNEKLFF. CDR3 in DNA: TGTGCCAGTAGTATAGTGCAGAATGAAAAACTGTTTTTT.

V gene TRBV6-6 combines with J gene TRBJ2-2; D is possibly TRBD1 (6 bases). The CDR3 extends over 16 amino acids. From germline, CDR1 is MNHNY and CDR2 SVGAGI (reference sequence). The V gene lost 0 bases and the J gene lost 0 bases, with 8 bases spanning the gap. Here the CDR3 DNA reads TGTGCCAGCAGTTACTCTTGGACAGCGAACACCGGGGAGCTGTTTTTT. This encodes CASSYSWTANTGELFF.

This chain connects TRBV9 to TRBJ2-1, with 9 bases aligning to TRBD2. The CDR3 sequence is 16 residues long. Trimming at V came to 3 bases and at J to 6 bases, leaving 10 bases not matched to a gene. The germline V gene has CDR1 SGDLS and CDR2 YYNGEE. The chain's CDR3 is CASSAPGLAGINEQFF. DNA of the CDR3: TGTGCCAGCAGCGCCCCCGGGCTAGCGGGAATCAATGAGCAGTTCTTC. The full variable domain, completed using reference TRBV9 and TRBJ2-1, is DSGVTQTPKHLITATGQRVTLRCSPRSGDLSVYWYQQSLDQGLQFLIQYYNGEERAKGNILERFSAQQFPDLHSELNLSSLELGDSALYFCASSAPGLAGINEQFFGPGTRLTVL.

This clone was counted at least ten times. This rearrangement joins TRBV29-1 to TRBJ1-1; weak D call: TRBD1 (6 bases). From germline, CDR1 is SQVTM and CDR2 ANQGSEA. Trimming shortened V by 6 bases and J by 1 base, and 12 bases separated the two germline ends. This CDR3 has 13 residues. The DNA for the CDR3 is TGCAGCGTATCGGGACAACCGAACACTGAAGCTTTCTTT. Protein product: CSVSGQPNTEAFF.

This chain links TRBV9 with TRBJ2-2; a weak D match, TRBD1 (6 bases). Trimming took 7 bases from V and 7 from J, leaving 14 bases between them. The CDR3 contains 13 residues. Germline CDR1 and CDR2: SGDLS and YYNGEE. DNA of the CDR3: TGTGCCAGCGCGGCAGGGGTCATCGGGGAGCTGTTTTTT. Its protein is CASAAGVIGELFF.

V gene TRBV7-8 combines with J gene TRBJ1-1, with D uncertain. Looked up from germline, CDR1 is SGHVS and CDR2 is FQNEAQ. Trimming pared 5 bases from V and 1 base from J, leaving 14 bases between. The CDR3 has 15 residues. The CDR3, as DNA: TGTGCCAGCAGCCCTATCATATCGGGGAACACTGAAGCTTTCTTT. Translated, it gives CASSPIISGNTEAFF. Full variable domain (remainder filled in from reference TRBV7-8 and TRBJ1-1): GAGVSQSPRYKVAKRGQDVALRCDPISGHVSLFWYQQALGQGPEFLTYFQNEAQLDKSGLPSDRFFAERPEGSVSTLKIQRTQQEDSAVYLCASSPIISGNTEAFFGQGTRLTVV.

This clone was seen only once. The genes are TRBV19 and TRBJ1-4, with D unresolved. The germline V gene encodes CDR1 LNHDA and CDR2 SQIVND (reference sequence). V was cut by 3 bases and J by 5 bases, with 7 bases left in between. The CDR3 loop spans 13 amino acids. CDR3 amino acids: CASSIHRNEKLFF. DNA for the CDR3: TGTGCCAGTAGTATCCATCGGAATGAAAAACTGTTTTTT.

The rearrangement uses TRBV7-2 and TRBJ1-4; 9 bases fit TRBD1. This CDR3 region has 15 residues. Germline trimming cut 4 bases from V and 2 bases from J; bases unmatched to any gene: 2. Germline lookup yields CDR1 SGHTA and CDR2 FQGNSA. The CDR3 DNA follows: TGTGCCAGCAGCTCGGGACAGGGCACTAATGAAAAACTGTTTTTT. This codes for CASSSGQGTNEKLFF.

This chain connects TRBV11-2 to TRBJ2-1, with 9 bases aligning to TRBD1. Germline V gene lookup returns CDR1 SGHAT and CDR2 FQNNGV. V lost 1 base and J lost 9; bases outside the gene matches: 10. This CDR3 has 16 residues. The CDR3 loop reads CASSLGPGTGILEQFF. The CDR3 DNA is TGTGCCAGCAGCTTAGGGCCCGGGACAGGGATTCTTGAGCAGTTCTTC.

The rearrangement uses TRBV7-8 and TRBJ1-1, with 9 nucleotides matching TRBD1. The CDR3 totals 15 residues. In germline, CDR1 is SGHVS, CDR2 FQNEAQ. Trimming took 5 bases from V and 4 from J; bases not matched to a gene: 8. The chain's CDR3 is CASSTRQGVTTEAFF. CDR3 DNA sequence: TGTGCCAGCAGCACCAGACAGGGGGTTACCACTGAAGCTTTCTTT. Drawing the rest from reference TRBV7-8 and TRBJ1-1, the complete variable domain is GAGVSQSPRYKVAKRGQDVALRCDPISGHVSLFWYQQALGQGPEFLTYFQNEAQLDKSGLPSDRFFAERPEGSVSTLKIQRTQQEDSAVYLCASSTRQGVTTEAFFGQGTRLTVV.